This T cell receptor beta chain was obtained from a study of tumor and adjacent non-tumor tissue in lung cancer. Study-wide points: Compared with tumor, normal lung showed significantly lower TCR diversity.

This CDR3 is 13 amino acids long. A modified ARM-PCR protocol with three rounds of nested PCR amplified TCRbeta. TCRdb analysed the multiplex PCR reads with MiXCR anew, one entry per CDR3 protein. The sample yields over 35,000 distinct CDR3 sequences, 60% seen once. No cell sorting was done before RNA was extracted from the tissue. This non-tumor lung sample came from over 3 cm beyond the tumor edge. Newly diagnosed lung cancer patients had thoracic surgery in China, August–late 2014, without prior chemotherapy. As for this clonotype: What it binds is not known. The junction differs from germline at one of its ends, possibly a read error.

The clonotype originates from a man in his fifties with non-small cell lung cancer. The sequenced material came from distant non-tumor lung tissue. V and J are TRBV12-3 or TRBV12-4 and TRBJ1-1, with D tentatively TRBD1 (5 bases). The CDR3 loop is CASSKTVKTEAFF. In DNA, the CDR3 is TGTGCCAGCAGTAAGACAGTGAAGACTGAAGCTTTCTTT.